The present T cell receptor (beta chain) was sequenced within a study of breast tumors, draining lymph nodes, adjacent tissues. Study outcomes and limitations: Data fit most tumor T cells coming from lymph node, expanding in tumor.

The lymph nodes were axillary draining lymph nodes from breast cancer patients. This clonotype has ten or more counts. Its specificity is unknown. Each CDR3 protein is one row after TCRdb ran MiXCR on the multiplex PCR reads. The table records 100,000 or so distinct CDR3 sequences, about 20% of them present only once. The CDR3 contains 15 residues. Germline-derived CDR1 and CDR2 are SGHRS and YFSETQ. V shed 0 bases and J 9 bases; nucleotides not matched to a gene: 9. This TCR came from a female donor with breast cancer. Some clones in this sample may be carry-over from other donors' samples. The rearrangement joins TRBV5-1 to TRBJ2-1; TRBD1 agrees at 7 bases. Sequencing was carried out using axillary lymph node tissue. In DNA, the CDR3 is TGCGCCAGCAGCTTGGGAGCGACAGGGAAGAGTGAGCAGTTCTTC. Translated: CASSLGATGKSEQFF.